These 30 T cell receptor beta chains originate from one sample sequenced in a study of cytomegalovirus exposure and HLA in healthy donors. Use of 60 Vbeta and 13 Jbeta primers characterized the PCR. The data were produced by immunoSEQ multiplex PCR, yet TCRdb's version contains in-frame clones alone and is incomplete. The sample lists 85,000 to 100,000 clones, roughly three quarters occurring once. Sequenced input: PBMCs. These receptor sequences come from a woman between 40 and 55 years old in good health and CMV-seronegative.

The count of this clone is one. The chain is built from TRBV11-1 and TRBJ2-4; 7 bases match TRBD2. The ends lost 0 bases at V and 8 bases at J; junction bases unmatched: 7. This CDR3 is 15 amino acids long. CDR1 is SGHAT, CDR2 FQDESV, per germline (reference sequence). The CDR3 bases are TGTGCCAGCAGCTTAGCGGGGGGGTGGTTGGACATTCAGTACTTC. This sequence encodes CASSLAGGWLDIQYF. Drawing the rest from reference TRBV11-1 and TRBJ2-4, the complete variable domain is EAEVAQSPRYKITEKSQAVAFWCDPISGHATLYWYRQILGQGPELLVQFQDESVVDDSQLPKDRFSAERLKGVDSTLKIQPAELGDSAMYLCASSLAGGWLDIQYFGAGTRLSVL.

The chain uses TRBV9 and TRBJ2-3; D perhaps matches TRBD2 (5 bases). CDR1 and CDR2 (germline): SGDLS, YYNGEE. Trimming left V 0 bases short and J 2 bases short, with 13 bases between. This CDR3 region has 16 residues. The CDR3 reads CASSVGTGIITDTQYF. In nucleotides, the CDR3 is TGTGCCAGCAGCGTAGGAACGGGGATTATCACAGATACGCAGTATTTT. The whole variable domain, remainder taken from reference TRBV9 and TRBJ2-3, is DSGVTQTPKHLITATGQRVTLRCSPRSGDLSVYWYQQSLDQGLQFLIQYYNGEERAKGNILERFSAQQFPDLHSELNLSSLELGDSALYFCASSVGTGIITDTQYFGPGTRLTVL.

The chain recombines TRBV18 with TRBJ2-6; TRBD1 aligns across 10 bases. The CDR3 contains 16 residues. V shed 2 bases, J shed 6 bases, and the junction held 4 bases outside the gene matches. CDR1 and CDR2 from the germline V gene are KGHSH and LQKENI. The CDR3 sequence: CASSPVGQGVANVLTF. CDR3 bases: TGTGCCAGCTCACCAGTCGGACAGGGGGTGGCCAACGTCCTGACTTTC.

The chain carries TRBV7-6 and TRBJ1-1, with D tentatively TRBD1 (6 bases). Germline lookup yields CDR1 SGHVS and CDR2 FNYEAQ. The CDR3 has 15 residues. Between the trimmed V and J ends, which lost 2 bases and 0 bases, there was a span of 10 bases. CDR3 sequence reads: CASSLQGQMNTEAFF. The DNA for the CDR3 is TGTGCCAGCAGCTTACAGGGGCAAATGAACACTGAAGCTTTCTTT. Drawing the rest from reference TRBV7-6 and TRBJ1-1, the complete variable domain is GAGVSQSPRYKVTKRGQDVALRCDPISGHVSLYWYRQALGQGPEFLTYFNYEAQQDKSGLPNDRFSAERPEGSISTLTIQRTEQRDSAMYRCASSLQGQMNTEAFFGQGTRLTVV.

The rearrangement uses TRBV14 and TRBJ2-7; D is unclear. Germline CDR1 SGHDN, CDR2 FVKESK. The CDR3 length is 12 residues. V was shortened by 0 bases and J by 7 bases, with 7 bases between the two germline ends. CDR3 coding DNA: TGTGCCAGCAGCCAAGAAGCGTGGGAGCAGTACTTC. Protein product: CASSQEAWEQYF.

This sequence joins TRBV5-6 and TRBJ2-5; 8 bases agree with TRBD2. This CDR3 contains 17 residues. V gave up 3 bases and J gave up 4 bases; unmatched junction bases: 14. Germline CDR1 is SGHDT and CDR2 is YYEEEE. The CDR3 DNA sequence: TGTGCCAGCAGCTACCCCTCGGAAGCGGGGGTGGGAGAGACCCAGTACTTC. Residues: CASSYPSEAGVGETQYF.

The rearrangement joins TRBV27 to TRBJ1-1; no definite D call. Trimming pared 5 bases from V and 0 bases from J, leaving 7 bases between. Germline V gene lookup returns CDR1 MNHEY and CDR2 SMNVEV (reference sequence). This CDR3 is 13 amino acids long. CDR3 region: CASSLRLNTEAFF. The CDR3, as DNA: TGTGCCAGCAGTCTGCGCCTGAACACTGAAGCTTTCTTT.

The chain joins TRBV4-3 to TRBJ2-7, with D tentatively TRBD1 (6 bases). Trimming removed 3 bases from V and 2 bases from J, with 17 bases in between. CDR3 length: 16 residues. Germline CDR1 reads LGHNA; CDR2 reads YSLEER. CDR3 coding DNA: TGCGCCAGCAGCCAGCACAGGGAATTACCCACCTACGAGCAGTACTTC. Translated, it gives CASSQHRELPTYEQYF.

There are a few counts of this clone. This chain links TRBV6-1 with TRBJ2-2, with 7 bases aligning to TRBD2. CDR1 and CDR2 (germline): MNHNS, SASEGT. The V gene end was trimmed by 4 bases and the J gene end by 5 bases; junction bases not matched to a gene: 7. This CDR3 spans 15 amino acids. DNA for the CDR3: TGTGCCAGCAGTGCGGGGGGAGGGGCGACCGGGGAGCTGTTTTTT. It codes for CASSAGGGATGELFF.

This clone has ten or more counts. The chain recombines TRBV6-5 with TRBJ2-7; 8 nucleotides line up with TRBD1. The V gene end was trimmed by 6 bases and the J gene end by 6 bases; junction bases not matched to a gene: 10. CDR1 MNHEY and CDR2 SVGAGI come from the germline V gene. The CDR3 totals 14 residues. CDR3 nucleotides: TGTGCCAGCAGGAGGCAACAGGGGGTTAGCGAGCAGTACTTC. Its protein product is CASRRQQGVSEQYF.

The count of this clone is one. The V call is TRBV2, the J call TRBJ2-1; 12 nucleotides agree with TRBD2. This CDR3 has 17 residues. Germline V lookup: CDR1 SNHLY, CDR2 FYNNEI. Germline trimming cut 6 bases from V and 6 bases from J; bases unmatched to any gene: 12. CDR3 sequence: CASSHPSGGAPVNEQFF. CDR3 coding DNA: TGTGCCAGCAGCCACCCTAGCGGGGGGGCCCCTGTCAATGAGCAGTTCTTC.

V usage is TRBV6-1 and J usage is TRBJ2-2; unclear D gene. Germline loops: CDR1 MNHNS, CDR2 SASEGT. CDR3 size: 14 residues. V lost 6 bases, J lost 4 bases, and 12 bases lay in between. CDR3 in DNA: TGTGCCAGCAGAGAGAACAGTTTCACCGGGGAGCTGTTTTTT. This encodes CASRENSFTGELFF.

The V gene is TRBV5-1, the J gene TRBJ1-2; TRBD1 matches 8 bases. Germline CDR1 SGHRS, CDR2 YFSETQ. V dropped 7 bases and J dropped 6; count of bases not matched to a gene: 5. This CDR3 contains 12 residues. The CDR3 loop is CASSGTGHGYTF. The CDR3 DNA follows: TGCGCCAGCTCCGGGACAGGTCATGGCTACACCTTC.

This clone showed up just a few times. This chain links TRBV6-1 with TRBJ1-2; the match to TRBD1 covers 9 bases. The V gene's germline CDR1 is MNHNS and CDR2 SASEGT. After removal of 4 bases from V and 5 bases from J, the junction contained 8 bases not matched to a gene. CDR3 length equals 15 residues. The chain's CDR3 is CASSVNRDRVYGYTF. CDR3 bases: TGTGCCAGCAGTGTAAACCGGGACAGGGTATATGGCTACACCTTC.

The chain joins TRBV19 to TRBJ1-4; D not resolved. Trimming removed 7 bases from V and 4 bases from J, with 16 bases in between. Germline V gene data show CDR1 as LNHDA and CDR2 as SQIVND (reference sequence). This CDR3 region has 15 residues. The CDR3 coding sequence is TGTGCCAGTAAACGGTTACAGCCGATTAATGAAAAACTGTTTTTT. It is translated as CASKRLQPINEKLFF. The variable domain in full, completed from reference TRBV19 and TRBJ1-4, reads DGGITQSPKYLFRKEGQNVTLSCEQNLNHDAMYWYRQDPGQGLRLIYYSQIVNDFQKGDIAEGYSVSREKKESFPLTVTSAQKNPTAFYLCASKRLQPINEKLFFGSGTQLSVL.

This clone was seen once. The chain links TRBV4-2 to TRBJ2-5; D may be TRBD2 (5 bases). The V gene lost 0 bases and the J gene lost 4 bases, with 12 bases spanning the gap. The germline gives CDR1 LGHNA, CDR2 YNFKEQ. CDR3 size: 15 residues. The CDR3 bases are TGTGCCAGCAGCCAAGAGACCGGGGTAGGAGAGACCCAGTACTTC. Its translation is CASSQETGVGETQYF.

This clone was observed a handful of times. The genes are TRBV28 and TRBJ1-4; D call uncertain. The germline gives CDR1 MDHEN, CDR2 SYDVKM. The germline V and J ends were trimmed by 2 bases and 10 bases, with 8 bases remaining between them. CDR3 length: 12 residues. CDR3 in DNA: TGTGCCAGCAGTTTACCCGCCGGAAAACTGTTTTTT. Its translation: CASSLPAGKLFF.

J is TRBJ1-5 and V is TRBV2, with D possibly matching TRBD1 (6 bases). The CDR3 contains 14 residues. From germline, CDR1 is SNHLY and CDR2 FYNNEI. V was trimmed by 6 bases and J by 6 bases, leaving 15 bases between them. The CDR3 protein is CASRATGFSQPQHF. The CDR3 DNA reads TGTGCCAGCAGGGCAACAGGGTTTAGTCAGCCCCAGCATTTT.

The CDR3 region is CASSEENSNSPLHF. The CDR3 bases are TGTGCCAGCAGTGAAGAGAACAGTAATTCACCCCTCCACTTT. The chain carries TRBV2 and TRBJ1-6; D uncertain. CDR1 SNHLY and CDR2 FYNNEI come from the germline V gene. This CDR3 spans 14 amino acids. V was shortened by 1 base and J by 6 bases, with 7 bases between the two germline ends.

The chain carries TRBV28 and TRBJ1-1; 10 nucleotides line up with TRBD1. This CDR3 comprises 14 residues. The trim removed 7 bases at V and 10 bases at J, leaving 12 bases unmatched. Germline-derived CDR1 and CDR2 are MDHEN and SYDVKM. The CDR3 sequence is CASKRDRGPGGAFF. The CDR3 DNA is TGTGCCAGCAAGAGGGACAGGGGTCCGGGGGGAGCTTTCTTT.

In this sample, this clone turned up once. The chain recombines TRBV4-3 with TRBJ2-1; a weak D match, TRBD2 (6 bases). This CDR3 spans 18 amino acids. The V end was cut by 3 bases, the J end by 0 bases, with 18 bases between. Germline V CDR1 and CDR2: LGHNA, YSLEER. This chain's CDR3 is CASSQGTGNERSYNEQFF. CDR3 nucleotide sequence: TGCGCCAGCAGCCAGGGGACTGGAAACGAGCGCTCCTACAATGAGCAGTTCTTC.

V and J are TRBV5-8 and TRBJ2-3, with a tentative D call TRBD2 (6 bases). The V gene lost 2 bases and the J gene lost 2 bases, with 12 bases spanning the gap. Germline CDR1 SGHTS, CDR2 YDEGEE. The length of the CDR3 is 15 residues. The CDR3 DNA follows: TGTGCCAGCAGCTTATCCCGGGGGTCCACAGATACGCAGTATTTT. Translating gives CASSLSRGSTDTQYF.

V is TRBV7-2 and J is TRBJ2-3, with D perhaps TRBD2 (6 bases). V lost 7 bases and J lost 0, with 11 bases in between. Germline V lookup: CDR1 SGHTA, CDR2 FQGNSA. CDR3 size: 14 residues. CDR3 protein: CASNRDLSTDTQYF. The CDR3 DNA follows: TGTGCCAGCAACCGGGACTTAAGCACAGATACGCAGTATTTT.

The chain has TRBV30 and TRBJ2-3; 7 bases line up with TRBD2. The CDR3 is 14 amino acids. Per the germline V gene, CDR1 is GTSNPN and CDR2 is SVGIG (reference sequence). V lost 0 bases to trimming and J lost 8 bases; unmatched junction nucleotides: 8. The CDR3: CAWSVSGTTFTQYF. The DNA of the CDR3 is TGTGCCTGGAGTGTATCTGGGACTACCTTTACGCAGTATTTT.

V usage is TRBV7-9 and J usage is TRBJ1-5; the D is unclear. The V end was cut by 5 bases, the J end by 1 base, with 9 bases between. This CDR3 spans 14 amino acids. Germline loops: CDR1 SEHNR, CDR2 FQNEAQ (reference sequence). The CDR3 reads CASSPVASNQPQHF. CDR3 in DNA: TGTGCCAGCAGCCCTGTGGCCAGCAATCAGCCCCAGCATTTT.

The table lists this clone with a count of one. The chain has TRBV5-1 and TRBJ2-1; D is perhaps TRBD1 (6 bases). Germline CDR1 is SGHRS and CDR2 is YFSETQ. V shed 4 bases and J shed 15 bases, with 17 bases lying between them. This CDR3 is 12 amino acids long. The CDR3, as DNA: TGCGCCAGCAGCCACGAAATGCAGGGGCCGTTCTTC. This codes for CASSHEMQGPFF.

Here the CDR3 DNA reads TGTGCCACCTCCCCGCGGCCTAATGAAAAACTGTTTTTT. It is translated as CATSPRPNEKLFF. The V call is TRBV5-4, the J call TRBJ1-4; no clear D gene. Germline CDR1 SGHNT, CDR2 YYREEE (reference sequence). V lost 9 bases to trimming and J lost 3 bases, with 12 bases between them. This CDR3 comprises 13 residues. Supplemented by reference TRBV5-4 and TRBJ1-4, the full variable domain reads ETGVTQSPTHLIKTRGQQVTLRCSSQSGHNTVSWYQQALGQGPQFIFQYYREEENGRGNFPPRFSGLQFPNYSSELNVNALELDDSALYLCATSPRPNEKLFFGSGTQLSVL.

The chain joins TRBV7-9 to TRBJ2-1; D perhaps matches TRBD1 (6 bases). The germline V gene has CDR1 SEHNR and CDR2 FQNEAQ (reference sequence). CDR3 length: 18 amino acids. V lost 6 bases, J lost 7 bases, and 28 bases lay in between. CDR3 region: CASSHISTGQRPRNEQFF. The CDR3 DNA reads TGTGCCAGCAGTCATATCAGTACAGGGCAGCGTCCTAGAAATGAGCAGTTCTTC.

The chain joins TRBV4-1 to TRBJ2-7; TRBD1 might be the D (6 bases). The germline V gene has CDR1 MGHRA and CDR2 YSYEKL. V dropped 0 bases and J dropped 3 bases, with 15 bases sitting between them. This CDR3 spans 16 amino acids. This CDR3 reads CASSQDRNTGIYEQYF. The CDR3 DNA reads as TGCGCCAGCAGCCAAGATCGTAATACAGGGATCTACGAGCAGTACTTC.

The CDR3 DNA reads as TGTGCCAGTAGTGCCGGGACAGTTGGGACACCCCTCCACTTT. Amino acids: CASSAGTVGTPLHF. The chain has TRBV19 and TRBJ1-6, with 7 bases aligning to TRBD1. Germline trimming cut 5 bases from V and 11 bases from J; bases unmatched to any gene: 9. The germline CDR1 and CDR2 sequences are LNHDA and SQIVND (reference sequence). The CDR3 has 14 residues.